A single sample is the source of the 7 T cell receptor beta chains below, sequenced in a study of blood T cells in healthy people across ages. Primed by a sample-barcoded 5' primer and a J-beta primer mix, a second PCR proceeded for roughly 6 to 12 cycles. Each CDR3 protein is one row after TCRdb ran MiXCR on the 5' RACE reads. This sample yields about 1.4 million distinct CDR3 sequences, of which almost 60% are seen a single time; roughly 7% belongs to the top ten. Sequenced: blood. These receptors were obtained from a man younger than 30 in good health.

The CDR3 loop is CASSSRNGGSYEQYF. Here the CDR3 DNA reads TGTGCCAGCAGTTCCAGAAACGGGGGCTCCTACGAGCAGTACTTC. The chain is built from TRBV12-3 or TRBV12-4 and TRBJ2-7, with a possible D match to TRBD2 (6 bases). Trimming removed 4 bases from V and 0 bases from J, with 13 bases in between. The CDR3 has 15 residues.

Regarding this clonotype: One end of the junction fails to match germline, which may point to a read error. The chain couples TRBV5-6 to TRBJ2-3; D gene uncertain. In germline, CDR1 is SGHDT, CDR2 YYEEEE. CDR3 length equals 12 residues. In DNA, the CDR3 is TGTTCCAGCAGCGATAGCCCAGATACGCAGTATTTT. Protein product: CSSSDSPDTQYF.

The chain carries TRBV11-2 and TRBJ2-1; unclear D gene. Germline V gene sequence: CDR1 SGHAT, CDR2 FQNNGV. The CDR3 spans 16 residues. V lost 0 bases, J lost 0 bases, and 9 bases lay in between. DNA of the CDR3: TGTGCCAGCAGCTTAGAGGGTCACGGCTCCTACAATGAGCAGTTCTTC. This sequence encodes CASSLEGHGSYNEQFF.

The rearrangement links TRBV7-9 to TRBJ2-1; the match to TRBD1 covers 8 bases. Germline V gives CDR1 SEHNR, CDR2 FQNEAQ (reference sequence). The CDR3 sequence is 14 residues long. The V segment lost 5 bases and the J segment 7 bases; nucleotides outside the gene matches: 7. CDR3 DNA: TGTGCCAGCAGCGAGGACAGGGCCTGGAATGAGCAGTTCTTC. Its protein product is CASSEDRAWNEQFF.

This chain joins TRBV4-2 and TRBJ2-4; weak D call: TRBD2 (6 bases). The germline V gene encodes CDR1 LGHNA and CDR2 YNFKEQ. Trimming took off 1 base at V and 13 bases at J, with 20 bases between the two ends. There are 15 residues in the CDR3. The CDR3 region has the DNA TGTGCCAGCAGCCAAGGGGTCGGGGGTAAGGGAGAGCAGTACTTC. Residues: CASSQGVGGKGEQYF.

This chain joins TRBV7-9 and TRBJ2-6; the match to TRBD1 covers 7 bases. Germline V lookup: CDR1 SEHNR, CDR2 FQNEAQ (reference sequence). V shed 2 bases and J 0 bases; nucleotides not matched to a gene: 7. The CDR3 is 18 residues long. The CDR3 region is CASSLLTGPSSGANVLTF. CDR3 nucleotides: TGTGCCAGCAGCTTACTGACAGGGCCCAGCTCTGGGGCCAACGTCCTGACTTTC.

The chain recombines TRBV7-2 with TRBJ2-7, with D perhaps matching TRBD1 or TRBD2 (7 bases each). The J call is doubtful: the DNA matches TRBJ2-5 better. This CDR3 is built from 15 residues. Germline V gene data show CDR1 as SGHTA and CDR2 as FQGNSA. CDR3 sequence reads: CASSPGEGALKTQYF. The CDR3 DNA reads TGTGCCAGCAGCCCAGGGGAGGGGGCTTTGAAGACCCAGTACTTC.